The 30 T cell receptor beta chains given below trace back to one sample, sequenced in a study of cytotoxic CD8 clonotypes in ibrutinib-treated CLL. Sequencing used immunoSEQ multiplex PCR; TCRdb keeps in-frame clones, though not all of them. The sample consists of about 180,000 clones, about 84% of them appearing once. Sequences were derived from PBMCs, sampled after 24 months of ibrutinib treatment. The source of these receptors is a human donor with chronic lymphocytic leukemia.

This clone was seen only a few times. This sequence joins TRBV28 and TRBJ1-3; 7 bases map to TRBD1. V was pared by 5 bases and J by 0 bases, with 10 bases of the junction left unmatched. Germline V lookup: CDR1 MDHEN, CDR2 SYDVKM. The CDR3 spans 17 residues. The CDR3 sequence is CASSPRTTGLSGNTIYF. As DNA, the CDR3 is TGTGCCAGCAGTCCACGTACGACAGGGCTCTCTGGAAACACCATATATTTT. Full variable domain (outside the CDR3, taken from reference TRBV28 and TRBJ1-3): DVKVTQSSRYLVKRTGEKVFLECVQDMDHENMFWYRQDPGLGLRLIYFSYDVKMKEKGDIPEGYSVSREKKERFSLILESASTNQTSMYLCASSPRTTGLSGNTIYFGEGSWLTVV.

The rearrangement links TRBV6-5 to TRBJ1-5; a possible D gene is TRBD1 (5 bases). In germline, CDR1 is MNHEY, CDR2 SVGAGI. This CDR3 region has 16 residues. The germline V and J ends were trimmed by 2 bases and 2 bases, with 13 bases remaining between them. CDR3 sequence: CASSYRGGMGNQPQHF. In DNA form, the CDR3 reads TGTGCCAGCAGTTACCGGGGGGGAATGGGCAATCAGCCCCAGCATTTT.

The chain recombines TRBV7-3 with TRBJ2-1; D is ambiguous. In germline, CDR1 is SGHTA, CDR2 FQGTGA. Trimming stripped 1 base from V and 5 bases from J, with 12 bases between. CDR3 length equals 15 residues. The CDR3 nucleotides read TGTGCCAGCAGCTTAAGAGTAGGGCAGAACAATGAGCAGTTCTTC. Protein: CASSLRVGQNNEQFF.

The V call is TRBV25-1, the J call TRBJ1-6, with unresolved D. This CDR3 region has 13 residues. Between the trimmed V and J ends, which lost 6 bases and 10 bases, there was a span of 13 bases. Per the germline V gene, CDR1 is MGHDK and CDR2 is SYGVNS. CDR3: CASSQPGISPLHF. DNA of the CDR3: TGTGCCAGCAGCCAGCCGGGTATATCACCCCTCCACTTT.

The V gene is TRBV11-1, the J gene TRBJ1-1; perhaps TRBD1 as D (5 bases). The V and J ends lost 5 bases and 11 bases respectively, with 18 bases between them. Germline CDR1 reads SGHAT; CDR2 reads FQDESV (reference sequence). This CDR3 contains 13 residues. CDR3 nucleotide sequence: TGTGCCAGCAGCACCCGGTCGTTGGGGGAGGCTTTCTTT. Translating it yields CASSTRSLGEAFF.

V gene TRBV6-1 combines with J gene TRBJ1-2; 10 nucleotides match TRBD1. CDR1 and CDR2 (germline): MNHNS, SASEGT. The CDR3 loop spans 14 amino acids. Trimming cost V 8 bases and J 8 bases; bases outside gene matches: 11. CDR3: CASRGPGQGTGYTF. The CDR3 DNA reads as TGTGCCAGCCGGGGCCCGGGACAGGGGACGGGCTACACCTTC.

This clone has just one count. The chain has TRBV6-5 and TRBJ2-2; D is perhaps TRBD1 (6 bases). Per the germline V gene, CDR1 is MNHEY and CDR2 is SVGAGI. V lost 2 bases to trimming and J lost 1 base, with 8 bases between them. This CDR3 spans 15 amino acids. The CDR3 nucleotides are TGTGCCAGCAGTTACAAGACAGGGAACACCGGGGAGCTGTTTTTT. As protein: CASSYKTGNTGELFF.

The CDR3 region is CASSEAMGTAQETQYF. CDR3 coding DNA: TGTGCCAGCAGTGAAGCGATGGGGACAGCCCAAGAGACCCAGTACTTC. The V and J genes are TRBV6-1 and TRBJ2-5, with 7 positions matching TRBD1. The germline gives CDR1 MNHNS, CDR2 SASEGT. CDR3 size: 16 residues. V was clipped by 0 bases and J by 1 base; unmatched bases: 5.

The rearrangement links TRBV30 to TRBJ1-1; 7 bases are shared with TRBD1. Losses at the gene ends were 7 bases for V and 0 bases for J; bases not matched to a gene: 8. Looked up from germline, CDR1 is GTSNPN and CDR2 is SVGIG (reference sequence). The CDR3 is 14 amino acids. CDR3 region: CAYNTGVMNTEAFF. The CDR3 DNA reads TGTGCCTACAATACAGGGGTAATGAACACTGAAGCTTTCTTT.

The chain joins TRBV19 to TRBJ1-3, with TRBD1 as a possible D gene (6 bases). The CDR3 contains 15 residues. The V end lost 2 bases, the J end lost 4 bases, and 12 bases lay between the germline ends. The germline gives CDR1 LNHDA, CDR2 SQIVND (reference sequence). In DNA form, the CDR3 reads TGTGCCAGTAGTATAATCGGCAGGGGAGGAAACACCATATATTTT. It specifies CASSIIGRGGNTIYF.

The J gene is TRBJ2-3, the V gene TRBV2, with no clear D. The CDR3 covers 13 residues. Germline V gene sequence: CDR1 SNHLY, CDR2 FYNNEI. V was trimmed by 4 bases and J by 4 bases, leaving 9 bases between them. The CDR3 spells CASSVWRSDTQYF. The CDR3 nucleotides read TGTGCCAGCAGTGTTTGGAGATCAGATACGCAGTATTTT.

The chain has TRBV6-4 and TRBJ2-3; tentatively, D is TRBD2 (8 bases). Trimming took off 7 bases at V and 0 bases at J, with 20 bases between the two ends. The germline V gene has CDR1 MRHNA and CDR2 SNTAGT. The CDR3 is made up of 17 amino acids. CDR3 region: CASTNPGGGPSTDTQYF. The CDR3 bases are TGTGCCAGCACAAACCCGGGAGGGGGCCCTAGCACAGATACGCAGTATTTT.

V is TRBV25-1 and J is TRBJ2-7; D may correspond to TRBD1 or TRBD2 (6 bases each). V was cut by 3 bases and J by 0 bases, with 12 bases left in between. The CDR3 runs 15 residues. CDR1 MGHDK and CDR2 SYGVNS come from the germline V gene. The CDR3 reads CASSDGGQGSYEQYF. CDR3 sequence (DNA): TGTGCCAGCAGTGATGGGGGGCAGGGCTCCTACGAGCAGTACTTC.

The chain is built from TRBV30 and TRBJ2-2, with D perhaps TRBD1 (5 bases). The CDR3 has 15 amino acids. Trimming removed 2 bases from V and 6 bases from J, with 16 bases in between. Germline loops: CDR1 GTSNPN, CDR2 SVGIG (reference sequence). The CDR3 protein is CAWSQGMTLAGELFF. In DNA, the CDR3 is TGTGCCTGGAGTCAGGGAATGACACTCGCCGGGGAGCTGTTTTTT. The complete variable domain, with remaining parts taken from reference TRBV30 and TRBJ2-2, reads SQTIHQWPATLVQPVGSPLSLECTVEGTSNPNLYWYRQAAGRGLQLLFYSVGIGQISSEVPQNLSASRPQDRQFILSSKKLLLSDSGFYLCAWSQGMTLAGELFFGEGSRLTVL.

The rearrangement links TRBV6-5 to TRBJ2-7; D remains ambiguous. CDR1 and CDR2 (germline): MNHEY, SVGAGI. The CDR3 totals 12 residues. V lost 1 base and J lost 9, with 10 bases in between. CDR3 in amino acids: CASSYYAVGQYF. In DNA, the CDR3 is TGTGCCAGCAGTTACTATGCAGTAGGGCAGTACTTC.

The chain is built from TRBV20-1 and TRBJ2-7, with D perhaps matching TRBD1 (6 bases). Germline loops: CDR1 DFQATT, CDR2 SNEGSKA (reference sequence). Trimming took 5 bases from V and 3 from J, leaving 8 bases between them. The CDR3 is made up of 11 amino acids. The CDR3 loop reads CSAEQGYEQYF. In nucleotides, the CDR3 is TGCAGTGCTGAACAGGGCTACGAGCAGTACTTC.

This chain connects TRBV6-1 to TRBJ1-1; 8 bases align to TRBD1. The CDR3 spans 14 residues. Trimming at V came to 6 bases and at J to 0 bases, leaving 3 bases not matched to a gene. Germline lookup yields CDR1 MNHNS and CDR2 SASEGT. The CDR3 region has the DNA TGTGCCAGCAGGGGGACAGGTGTGAACACTGAAGCTTTCTTT. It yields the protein CASRGTGVNTEAFF.

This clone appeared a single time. The CDR3 sequence: CASGFADTQYF. CDR3 nucleotides: TGTGCCAGCGGGTTTGCAGATACGCAGTATTTT. The chain recombines TRBV2 with TRBJ2-3; D is undetermined. Germline V gene sequence: CDR1 SNHLY, CDR2 FYNNEI. Trimming shortened V by 8 bases and J by 4 bases, and 7 bases separated the two germline ends. The CDR3 contains 11 residues.

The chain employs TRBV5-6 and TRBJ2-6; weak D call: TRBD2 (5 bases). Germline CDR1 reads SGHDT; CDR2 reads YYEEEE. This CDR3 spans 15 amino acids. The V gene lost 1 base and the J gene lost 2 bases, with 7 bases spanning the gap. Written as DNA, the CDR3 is TGTGCCAGCAGCTTGCGGGGAACTGGGGCCAACGTCCTGACTTTC. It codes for CASSLRGTGANVLTF.

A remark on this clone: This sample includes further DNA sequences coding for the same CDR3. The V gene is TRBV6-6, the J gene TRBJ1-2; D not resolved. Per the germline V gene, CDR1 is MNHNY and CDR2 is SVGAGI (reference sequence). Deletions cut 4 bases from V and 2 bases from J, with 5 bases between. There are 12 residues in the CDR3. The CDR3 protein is CASSSGNYGYTF. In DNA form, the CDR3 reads TGTGCCAGCAGTTCCGGAAACTATGGCTACACCTTC.

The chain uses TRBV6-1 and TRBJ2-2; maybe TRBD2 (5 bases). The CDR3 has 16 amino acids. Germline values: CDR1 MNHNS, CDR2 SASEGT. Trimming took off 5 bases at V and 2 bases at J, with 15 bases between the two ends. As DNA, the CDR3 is TGTGCCAGCAGTAAAGGGTCCGGGGTTAACACCGGGGAGCTGTTTTTT. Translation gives CASSKGSGVNTGELFF.

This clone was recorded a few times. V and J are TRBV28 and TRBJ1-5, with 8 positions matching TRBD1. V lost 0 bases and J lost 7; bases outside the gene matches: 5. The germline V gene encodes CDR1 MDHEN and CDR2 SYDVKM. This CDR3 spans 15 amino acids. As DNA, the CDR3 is TGTGCCAGCAGTTTATGGGCAGGGGGCAGGCAGCCCCAGCATTTT. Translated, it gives CASSLWAGGRQPQHF.

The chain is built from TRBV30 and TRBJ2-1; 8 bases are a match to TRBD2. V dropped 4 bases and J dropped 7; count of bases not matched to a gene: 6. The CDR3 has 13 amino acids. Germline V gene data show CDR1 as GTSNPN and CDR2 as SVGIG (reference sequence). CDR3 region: CAWNSGSGNEQFF. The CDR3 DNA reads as TGTGCCTGGAACAGCGGGAGTGGGAATGAGCAGTTCTTC.

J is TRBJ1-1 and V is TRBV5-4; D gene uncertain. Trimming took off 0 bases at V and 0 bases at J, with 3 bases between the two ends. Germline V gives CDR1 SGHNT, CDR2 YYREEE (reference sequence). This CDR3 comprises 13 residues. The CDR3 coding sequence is TGTGCCAGCAGCTTGGAGATGAACACTGAAGCTTTCTTT. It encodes CASSLEMNTEAFF.

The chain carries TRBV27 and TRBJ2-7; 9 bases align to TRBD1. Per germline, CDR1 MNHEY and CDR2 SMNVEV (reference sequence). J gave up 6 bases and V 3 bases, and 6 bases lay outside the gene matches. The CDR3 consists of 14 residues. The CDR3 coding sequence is TGTGCCAGCAGTTTCCGGGACAGGGCGCGCGAGCAGTACTTC. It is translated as CASSFRDRAREQYF.

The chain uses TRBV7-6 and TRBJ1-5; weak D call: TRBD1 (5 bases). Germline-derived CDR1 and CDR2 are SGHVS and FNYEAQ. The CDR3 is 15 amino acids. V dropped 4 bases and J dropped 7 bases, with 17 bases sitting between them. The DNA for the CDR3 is TGTGCCAGCAGCTCAATCGGGGGTCTTGAACAGCCCCAGCATTTT. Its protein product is CASSSIGGLEQPQHF.

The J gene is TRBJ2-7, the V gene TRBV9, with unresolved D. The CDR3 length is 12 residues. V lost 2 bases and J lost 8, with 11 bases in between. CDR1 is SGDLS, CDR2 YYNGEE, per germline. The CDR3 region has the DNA TGTGCCAGCAGCGTGGTCTATACACAGCAGTACTTC. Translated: CASSVVYTQQYF.

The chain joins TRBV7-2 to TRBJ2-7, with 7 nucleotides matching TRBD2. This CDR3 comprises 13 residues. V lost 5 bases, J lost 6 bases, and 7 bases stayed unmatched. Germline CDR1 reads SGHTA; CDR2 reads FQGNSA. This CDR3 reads CASSVSGRPEQYF. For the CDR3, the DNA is TGTGCCAGCAGCGTTAGCGGGCGCCCCGAGCAGTACTTC.

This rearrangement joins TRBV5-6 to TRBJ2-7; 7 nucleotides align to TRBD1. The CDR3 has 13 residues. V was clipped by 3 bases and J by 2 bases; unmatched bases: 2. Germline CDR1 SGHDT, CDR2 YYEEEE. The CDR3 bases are TGTGCCAGCAGCTGGGGGACAGCCTACGAGCAGTACTTC. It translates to CASSWGTAYEQYF.

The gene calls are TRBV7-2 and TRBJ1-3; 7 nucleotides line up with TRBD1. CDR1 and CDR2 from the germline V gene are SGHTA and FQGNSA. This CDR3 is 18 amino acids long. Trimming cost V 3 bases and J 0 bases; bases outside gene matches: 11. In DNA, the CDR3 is TGTGCCAGCAGCTTCCCGAACAGACAGGGACGCTCTGGAAACACCATATATTTT. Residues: CASSFPNRQGRSGNTIYF.